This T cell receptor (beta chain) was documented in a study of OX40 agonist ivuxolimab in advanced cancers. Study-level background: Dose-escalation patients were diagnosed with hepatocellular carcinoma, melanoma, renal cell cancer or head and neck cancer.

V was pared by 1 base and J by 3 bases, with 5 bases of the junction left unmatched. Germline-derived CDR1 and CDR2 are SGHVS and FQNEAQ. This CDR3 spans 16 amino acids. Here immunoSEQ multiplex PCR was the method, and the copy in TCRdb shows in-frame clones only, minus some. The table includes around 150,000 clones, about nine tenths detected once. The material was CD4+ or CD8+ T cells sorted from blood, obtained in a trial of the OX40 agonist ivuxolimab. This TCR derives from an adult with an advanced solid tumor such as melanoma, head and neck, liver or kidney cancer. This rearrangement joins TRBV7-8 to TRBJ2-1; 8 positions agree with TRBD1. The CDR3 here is CASSLDQGALYNEQFF. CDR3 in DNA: TGTGCCAGCAGCTTAGACCAGGGGGCTCTCTACAATGAGCAGTTCTTC.